This record looks at one T cell receptor beta chain sequence and its context. The antigen remains undetermined. Sample-barcoded 5' priming and a J-beta primer mix drove a second PCR of roughly 6 to 12 cycles. TCRdb reanalysed the 5' RACE reads using MiXCR and keeps one entry per CDR3 protein. The sample gives about 1.5 million distinct CDR3 sequences, approximately 43% of which show up once; 4% is in the top ten. Each donor supplied around 9.6 milliliters of peripheral blood. Per germline, CDR1 ENHRY and CDR2 SYGVKD. This CDR3 is built from 16 residues. J lost 2 bases, V lost 0 bases, and 4 bases had no gene match. The record originates from a study of blood T cells in healthy people across ages. About the research overall: Every two T cells gave about one barcoded beta molecule via template switching. Findings and limits, study-wide: For the donors, CMV status was unknown and possibly confounded expanded clonotype changes. Both higher diversity and more naive CD4+ cells marked long-lived donors when set against aged donors.

Sequencing input: blood. This rearrangement joins TRBV10-3 to TRBJ2-7, with 10 bases matching TRBD1. The origin of this receptor is a woman aged 18-30 years in good health. CDR3 in DNA: TGTGCCATCAGTGAGTCGAGGACAGGGGGACCCTACGAGCAGTACTTC. Protein product: CAISESRTGGPYEQYF.